The clone carrying this TCR beta chain occurred once. The CDR3 sequence is 15 residues long. Unmatched junction bases numbered 7, after V lost 2 bases and J lost 5 bases. In germline, CDR1 is SGHAT, CDR2 FQDESV (reference sequence). The record originates from a study of control samples from healthy donors and cancer patients. This table comes from immunoSEQ multiplex PCR, and its TCRdb copy is limited to in-frame clones, with some not included. The sample has 2,500 to 3,000 clones, 78% seen once. The chain couples TRBV11-1 to TRBJ2-7; 9 nucleotides agree with TRBD2. The clonotype was recovered from a male donor with melanoma. Sequencing was carried out using formalin-fixed, paraffin-embedded tissue. The CDR3 DNA reads as TGTGCCAGCAGCTTACTCCTAGCGGGAATCGACGAGCAGTACTTC. Amino acids: CASSLLLAGIDEQYF.